Below are 2 T cell receptor beta chains sequenced from a single sample in a study of identical twins. TCRdb re-called the 5' RACE reads through MiXCR, storing one row per CDR3 protein. The table lists hundreds of thousands of distinct CDR3 sequences, 15% to 20% of them singletons. The same data also went into a second study, on T cells expressing NK-cell markers.

The source material was PBMCs. These receptors were collected from a woman under 30 in good health.

The chain has TRBV5-6 and TRBJ1-3; perhaps TRBD1 as D (6 bases). V was shortened by 3 bases and J by 6 bases, with 7 bases between the two germline ends. This CDR3 comprises 12 residues. Per germline, CDR1 SGHDT and CDR2 YYEEEE. The CDR3 is CASSSGVNTIYF. The CDR3 region has the DNA TGTGCCAGCAGCTCAGGGGTAAACACCATATATTTT.

The CDR3 region is CSARDPGAIYEQYF. CDR3 nucleotides: TGCAGTGCTAGAGACCCAGGGGCTATCTACGAGCAGTACTTC. The J gene is TRBJ2-7, the V gene TRBV20-1, with a weak D call TRBD1 (6 bases). V dropped 0 bases and J dropped 3 bases, with 12 bases sitting between them. Germline V gene data show CDR1 as DFQATT and CDR2 as SNEGSKA (reference sequence). The CDR3 totals 14 residues.